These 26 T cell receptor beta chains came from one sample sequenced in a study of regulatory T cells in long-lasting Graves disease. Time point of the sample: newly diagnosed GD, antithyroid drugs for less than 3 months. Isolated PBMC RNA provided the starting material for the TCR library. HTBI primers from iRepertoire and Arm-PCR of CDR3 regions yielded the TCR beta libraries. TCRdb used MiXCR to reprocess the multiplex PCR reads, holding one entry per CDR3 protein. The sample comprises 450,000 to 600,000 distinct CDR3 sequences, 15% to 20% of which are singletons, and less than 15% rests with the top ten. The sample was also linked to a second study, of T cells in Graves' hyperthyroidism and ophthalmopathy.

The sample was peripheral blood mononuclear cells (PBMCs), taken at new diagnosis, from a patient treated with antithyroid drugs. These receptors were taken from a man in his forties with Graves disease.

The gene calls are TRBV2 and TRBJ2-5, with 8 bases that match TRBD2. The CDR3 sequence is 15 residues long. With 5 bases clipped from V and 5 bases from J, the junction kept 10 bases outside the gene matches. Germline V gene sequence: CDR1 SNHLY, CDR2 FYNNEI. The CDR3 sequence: CASSPEAGVGETQYF. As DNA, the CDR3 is TGTGCCAGCAGTCCCGAAGCGGGAGTGGGGGAGACCCAGTACTTC.

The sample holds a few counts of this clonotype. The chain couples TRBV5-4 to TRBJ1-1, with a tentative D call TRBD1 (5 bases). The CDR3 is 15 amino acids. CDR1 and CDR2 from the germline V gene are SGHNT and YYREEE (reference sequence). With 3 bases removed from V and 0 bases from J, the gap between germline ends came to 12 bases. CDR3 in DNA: TGTGCCAGCAGCTCACCGGGACTTGTGAACACTGAAGCTTTCTTT. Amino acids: CASSSPGLVNTEAFF.

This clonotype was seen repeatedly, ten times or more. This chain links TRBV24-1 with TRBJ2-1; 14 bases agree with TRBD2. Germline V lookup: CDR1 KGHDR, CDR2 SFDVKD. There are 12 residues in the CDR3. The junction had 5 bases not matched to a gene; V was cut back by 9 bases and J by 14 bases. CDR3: CATGTSGSQEFF. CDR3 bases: TGTGCCACCGGGACTAGCGGGAGTCAGGAGTTCTTC.

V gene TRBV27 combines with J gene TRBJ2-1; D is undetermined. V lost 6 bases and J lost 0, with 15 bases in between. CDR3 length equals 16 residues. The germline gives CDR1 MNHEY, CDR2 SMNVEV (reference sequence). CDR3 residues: CASRPAAISSYNEQFF. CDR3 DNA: TGTGCCAGCAGACCCGCCGCGATAAGCTCCTACAATGAGCAGTTCTTC.

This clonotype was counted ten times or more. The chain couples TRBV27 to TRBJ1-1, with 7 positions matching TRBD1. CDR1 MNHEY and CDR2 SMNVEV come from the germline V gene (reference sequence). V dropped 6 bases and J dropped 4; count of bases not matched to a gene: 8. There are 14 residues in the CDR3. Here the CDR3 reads CASRRGGSSTEAFF. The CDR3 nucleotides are TGTGCCAGCAGACGAGGGGGCAGTAGCACTGAAGCTTTCTTT.

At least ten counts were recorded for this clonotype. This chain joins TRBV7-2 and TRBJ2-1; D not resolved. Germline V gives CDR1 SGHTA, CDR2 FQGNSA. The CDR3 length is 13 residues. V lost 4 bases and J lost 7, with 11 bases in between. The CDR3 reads CASSSPLRNEQFF. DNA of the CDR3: TGTGCCAGCAGCTCACCCCTCAGGAATGAGCAGTTCTTC.

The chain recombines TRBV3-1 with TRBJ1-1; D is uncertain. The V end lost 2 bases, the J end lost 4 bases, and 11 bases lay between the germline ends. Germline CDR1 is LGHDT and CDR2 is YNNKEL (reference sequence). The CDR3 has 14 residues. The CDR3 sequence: CASSQKFPITEAFF. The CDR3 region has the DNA TGTGCCAGCAGCCAAAAGTTTCCGATCACTGAAGCTTTCTTT.

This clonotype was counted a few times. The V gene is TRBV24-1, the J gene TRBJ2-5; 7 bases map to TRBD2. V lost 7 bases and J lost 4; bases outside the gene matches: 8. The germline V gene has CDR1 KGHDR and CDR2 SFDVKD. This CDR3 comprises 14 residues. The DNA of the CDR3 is TGTGCCACCAGCCCCCAGGGAGGGGTAGAGACCCAGTACTTC. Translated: CATSPQGGVETQYF.

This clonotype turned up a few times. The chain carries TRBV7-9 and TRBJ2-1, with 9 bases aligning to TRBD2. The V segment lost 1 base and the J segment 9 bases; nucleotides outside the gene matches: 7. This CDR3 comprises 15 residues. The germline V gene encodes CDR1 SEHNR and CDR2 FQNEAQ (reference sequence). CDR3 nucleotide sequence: TGTGCCAGCAGCTTAGTGTTAGCGGGAGCCCCTGAGCAGTTCTTC. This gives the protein CASSLVLAGAPEQFF.

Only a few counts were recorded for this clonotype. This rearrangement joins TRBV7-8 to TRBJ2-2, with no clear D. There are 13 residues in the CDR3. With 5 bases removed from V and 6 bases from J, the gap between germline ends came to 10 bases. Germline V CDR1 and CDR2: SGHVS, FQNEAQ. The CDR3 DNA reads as TGTGCCAGCAGCACTCCCCTTGCCGGGGAGCTGTTTTTT. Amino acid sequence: CASSTPLAGELFF.

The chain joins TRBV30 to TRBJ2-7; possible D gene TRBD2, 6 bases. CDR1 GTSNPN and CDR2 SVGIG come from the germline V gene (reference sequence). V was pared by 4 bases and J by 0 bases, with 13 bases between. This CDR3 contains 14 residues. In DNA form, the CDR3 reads TGTGCCTGGACAGCCTCCGGGAGCTCCTACGAGCAGTACTTC. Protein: CAWTASGSSYEQYF.

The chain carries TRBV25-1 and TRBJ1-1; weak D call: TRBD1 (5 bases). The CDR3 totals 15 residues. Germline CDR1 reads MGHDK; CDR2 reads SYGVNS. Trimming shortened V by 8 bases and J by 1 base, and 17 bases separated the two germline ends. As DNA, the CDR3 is TGTGCCAGCGAACCCCCTGGGGGGAGGAACACTGAAGCTTTCTTT. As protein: CASEPPGGRNTEAFF.

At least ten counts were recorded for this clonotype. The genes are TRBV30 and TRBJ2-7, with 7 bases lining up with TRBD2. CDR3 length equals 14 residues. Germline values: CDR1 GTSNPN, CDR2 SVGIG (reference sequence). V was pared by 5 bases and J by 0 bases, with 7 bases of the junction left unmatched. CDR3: CAWGEREGSYEQYF. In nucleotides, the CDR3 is TGTGCCTGGGGGGAGAGGGAGGGCTCCTACGAGCAGTACTTC.

CDR3 in DNA: TGTGCCAGCGTCGGCTCAGTCACTGAAGCTTTCTTT. Its translation: CASVGSVTEAFF. The rearrangement links TRBV2 to TRBJ1-1; D is unclear. The CDR3 is made up of 12 amino acids. V was shortened by 8 bases and J by 4 bases, with 11 bases between the two germline ends. Germline loops: CDR1 SNHLY, CDR2 FYNNEI.

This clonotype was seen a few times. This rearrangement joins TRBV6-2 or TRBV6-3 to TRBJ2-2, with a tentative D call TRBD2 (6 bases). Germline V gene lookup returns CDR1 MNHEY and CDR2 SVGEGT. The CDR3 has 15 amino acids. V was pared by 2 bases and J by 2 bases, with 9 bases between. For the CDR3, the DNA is TGTGCCAGCAGTTACATGGGGGGAAACACCGGGGAGCTGTTTTTT. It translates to CASSYMGGNTGELFF.

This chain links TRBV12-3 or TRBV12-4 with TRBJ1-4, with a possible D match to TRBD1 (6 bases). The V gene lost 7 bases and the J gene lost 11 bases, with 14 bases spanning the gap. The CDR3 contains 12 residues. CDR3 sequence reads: CASTMGQGKLFF. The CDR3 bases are TGTGCCAGCACTATGGGACAAGGGAAACTGTTTTTT.

CDR3 DNA sequence: TGTGCCAGCAGCCCTTACAGCGGCTCCTACGAGCAGTACTTC. It yields the protein CASSPYSGSYEQYF. This rearrangement joins TRBV3-1 to TRBJ2-7; perhaps TRBD2 as D (5 bases). V was cut by 4 bases and J by 0 bases, with 10 bases left in between. Germline V gene data show CDR1 as LGHDT and CDR2 as YNNKEL (reference sequence). There are 14 residues in the CDR3.

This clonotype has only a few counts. CDR3 protein: CASSFWTESYYEQYF. As DNA, the CDR3 is TGTGCCAGCAGCTTCTGGACGGAAAGCTACTACGAGCAGTACTTC. The chain uses TRBV7-3 and TRBJ2-7; D uncertain. V dropped 3 bases and J dropped 3 bases, with 15 bases sitting between them. From germline, CDR1 is SGHTA and CDR2 FQGTGA. The CDR3 sequence is 15 residues long.

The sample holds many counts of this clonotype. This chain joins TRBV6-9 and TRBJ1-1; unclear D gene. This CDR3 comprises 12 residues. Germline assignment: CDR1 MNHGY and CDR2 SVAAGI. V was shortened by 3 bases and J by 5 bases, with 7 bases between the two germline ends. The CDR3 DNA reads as TGTGCCAGCAGTTACGGTGTGACTGAAGCTTTCTTT. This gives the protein CASSYGVTEAFF.

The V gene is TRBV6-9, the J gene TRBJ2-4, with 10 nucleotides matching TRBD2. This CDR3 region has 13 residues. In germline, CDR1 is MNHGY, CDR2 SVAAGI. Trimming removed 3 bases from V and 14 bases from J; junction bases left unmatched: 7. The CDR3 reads CASSYWTSGVKYF. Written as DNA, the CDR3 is TGTGCCAGCAGTTACTGGACTAGCGGAGTCAAGTACTTC.

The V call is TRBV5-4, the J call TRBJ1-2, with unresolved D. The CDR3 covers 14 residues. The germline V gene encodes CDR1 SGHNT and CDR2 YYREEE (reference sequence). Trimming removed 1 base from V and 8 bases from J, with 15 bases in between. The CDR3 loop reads CASSLPSRPEGYTF. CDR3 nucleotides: TGTGCCAGCAGCTTGCCCAGCCGTCCGGAAGGCTACACCTTC.

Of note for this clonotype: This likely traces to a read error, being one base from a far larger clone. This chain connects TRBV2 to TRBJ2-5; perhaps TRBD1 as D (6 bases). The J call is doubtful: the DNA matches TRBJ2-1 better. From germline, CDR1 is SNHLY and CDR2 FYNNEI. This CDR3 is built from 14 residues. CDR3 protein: CASRGGAAGYEQFF. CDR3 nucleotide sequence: TGTGCCAGCAGAGGGGGAGCCGCCGGGTATGAGCAGTTCTTC.

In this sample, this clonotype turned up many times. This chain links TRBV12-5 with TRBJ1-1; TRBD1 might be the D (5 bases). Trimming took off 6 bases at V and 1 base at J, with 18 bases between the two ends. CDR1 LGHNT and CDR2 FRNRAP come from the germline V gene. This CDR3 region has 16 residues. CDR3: CASGIDRGNQNTEAFF. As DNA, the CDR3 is TGTGCTAGTGGCATTGACCGGGGGAATCAGAACACTGAAGCTTTCTTT.

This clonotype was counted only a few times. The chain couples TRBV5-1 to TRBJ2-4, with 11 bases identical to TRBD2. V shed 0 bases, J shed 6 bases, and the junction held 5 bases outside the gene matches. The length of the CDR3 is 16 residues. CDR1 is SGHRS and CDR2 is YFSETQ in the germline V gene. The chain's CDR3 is CASSLESGTSGNIQYF. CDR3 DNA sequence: TGCGCCAGCAGCTTGGAATCAGGGACTAGCGGAAACATTCAGTACTTC.

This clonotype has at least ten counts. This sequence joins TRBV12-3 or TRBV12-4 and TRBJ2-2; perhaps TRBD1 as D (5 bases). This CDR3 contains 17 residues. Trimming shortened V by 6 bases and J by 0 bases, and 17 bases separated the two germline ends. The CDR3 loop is CASSWGAGIANTGELFF. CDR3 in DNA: TGTGCCAGCAGCTGGGGTGCAGGGATCGCGAACACCGGGGAGCTGTTTTTT.

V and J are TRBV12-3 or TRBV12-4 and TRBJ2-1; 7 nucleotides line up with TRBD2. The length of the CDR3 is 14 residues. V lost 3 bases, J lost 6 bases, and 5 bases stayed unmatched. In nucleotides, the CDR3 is TGTGCCAGCAGTTTCGTGGGAGGGCTCAATGAGCAGTTCTTC. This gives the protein CASSFVGGLNEQFF.